Below are 25 T cell receptor beta chains sequenced from a single sample in a study of blood T cells in healthy people across ages. PCR was performed a second time for about 6 to 12 cycles using a sample-barcoded 5' primer and a J-beta primer mix. TCRdb independently ran MiXCR on the 5' RACE reads; one entry per CDR3 protein. The data hold roughly 2 million distinct CDR3 sequences, with roughly 52% observed a single time. The sequenced material came from blood. The source is a woman between 40 and 55 years old in good health.

This chain uses TRBV28 with TRBJ1-6; D is unclear. Trimming removed 3 bases at V and 2 bases at J, with 11 bases between. CDR3 length equals 16 residues. The germline V gene encodes CDR1 MDHEN and CDR2 SYDVKM. The CDR3 sequence: CASSFPGGTYNSPLHF. The DNA for the CDR3 is TGTGCCAGCAGTTTCCCGGGAGGGACCTATAATTCACCCCTCCACTTT.

The chain has TRBV7-2 and TRBJ2-3; D gene uncertain. This CDR3 contains 17 residues. V was clipped by 0 bases and J by 8 bases, with 21 bases between them. Germline lookup yields CDR1 SGHTA and CDR2 FQGNSA. CDR3 loop: CASSLAFYPVSTGTQYF. In DNA form, the CDR3 reads TGTGCCAGCAGCTTAGCGTTTTACCCCGTCAGCACTGGTACGCAGTATTTT.

This clonotype was detected a few times. The chain is built from TRBV9 and TRBJ2-1; possible D gene TRBD2, 5 bases. CDR3 length: 13 amino acids. Between the trimmed V and J ends, which lost 0 bases and 9 bases, there was a span of 10 bases. CDR1 SGDLS and CDR2 YYNGEE come from the germline V gene. For the CDR3, the DNA is TGTGCCAGCAGCGTAGCCCTTGCGGGTGAGCAGTTCTTC. Its protein is CASSVALAGEQFF.

The chain has TRBV6-2 or TRBV6-3 and TRBJ2-1; D unresolved. Between the trimmed V and J ends, which lost 6 bases and 1 base, there was a span of 13 bases. CDR1 MNHEY and CDR2 SVGEGT come from the germline V gene. The CDR3 spans 15 residues. CDR3 in amino acids: CASRMPDLSYNEQFF. The CDR3 coding sequence is TGTGCCAGCAGAATGCCGGATTTATCCTACAATGAGCAGTTCTTC.

This chain joins TRBV20-1 and TRBJ2-4; 9 nucleotides match TRBD1. With V trimmed by 6 bases and J by 5 bases, 5 bases remained unmatched. Germline CDR1 and CDR2: DFQATT and SNEGSKA (reference sequence). There are 13 residues in the CDR3. The CDR3: CSAPGQGQNIQYF. CDR3 sequence (DNA): TGCAGTGCACCGGGACAGGGCCAAAACATTCAGTACTTC.

V gene TRBV15 combines with J gene TRBJ2-3, with unresolved D. There are 15 residues in the CDR3. Germline CDR1 LNHNV, CDR2 YYDKDF (reference sequence). Trimming removed 0 bases from V and 4 bases from J, with 11 bases in between. The CDR3 DNA reads as TGTGCCACCAGCAGAGATCCCAGGAGTGCAGATACGCAGTATTTT. Translation gives CATSRDPRSADTQYF.

In its sample, this clonotype was seen a few times. The chain uses TRBV15 and TRBJ1-2; perhaps TRBD1 as D (6 bases). The CDR3 is 17 amino acids. Trimming shortened V by 0 bases and J by 8 bases, and 22 bases separated the two germline ends. Germline lookup yields CDR1 LNHNV and CDR2 YYDKDF (reference sequence). The CDR3 loop reads CATSRDLQGPQSGGYTF. CDR3 bases: TGTGCCACCAGCAGAGATCTCCAGGGGCCTCAGTCAGGGGGCTACACCTTC.

This clonotype was picked up many times. CDR3 in amino acids: CASSRSSTDTQYF. The DNA of the CDR3 is TGTGCCAGCAGCAGGTCTAGCACAGATACGCAGTATTTT. The V gene is TRBV27, the J gene TRBJ2-3, with D unclear. The V end was cut by 6 bases, the J end by 0 bases, with 7 bases between. This CDR3 contains 13 residues. Germline V CDR1 and CDR2: MNHEY, SMNVEV (reference sequence).

The rearrangement joins TRBV4-1 to TRBJ1-2; D remains ambiguous. The CDR3 consists of 15 residues. Germline CDR1 reads MGHRA; CDR2 reads YSYEKL. The V end lost 2 bases, the J end lost 6 bases, and 16 bases lay between the germline ends. The CDR3 protein is CASSQLEGRWDGYTF. CDR3 bases: TGCGCCAGCAGCCAACTGGAAGGACGTTGGGATGGCTACACCTTC.

The V and J genes are TRBV7-2 and TRBJ2-1; D is ambiguous. The CDR3 covers 13 residues. Germline CDR1 reads SGHTA; CDR2 reads FQGNSA. Trimming pared 1 base from V and 12 bases from J, leaving 13 bases between. The CDR3 DNA reads TGTGCCAGCAGCTTAGTCGGCGCTCCCGGGCAGTTCTTC. Protein product: CASSLVGAPGQFF.

The rearrangement uses TRBV6-6 and TRBJ2-5; D gene ambiguous. In germline, CDR1 is MNHNY, CDR2 SVGAGI (reference sequence). The CDR3 sequence is 11 residues long. Trimming left V 10 bases short and J 0 bases short, with 6 bases between. The DNA of the CDR3 is TGTGCCACGATATACCAAGAGACCCAGTACTTC. Amino acid sequence: CATIYQETQYF.

This rearrangement joins TRBV11-3 to TRBJ2-3; 9 bases map to TRBD1. Germline V lookup: CDR1 SGHNT, CDR2 YENEEA. The CDR3 covers 16 residues. The V and J ends lost 4 bases and 0 bases, in that order; junction bases with no gene match: 5. The CDR3 DNA reads as TGTGCCAGCAGCTCAGGGGACAGGGCTAGCACAGATACGCAGTATTTT. Translation gives CASSSGDRASTDTQYF.

The V gene is TRBV20-1, the J gene TRBJ2-7; 7 nucleotides line up with TRBD1. Germline values: CDR1 DFQATT, CDR2 SNEGSKA (reference sequence). Trimming took 5 bases from V and 1 from J; bases not matched to a gene: 11. CDR3 length: 15 residues. CDR3 in DNA: TGCAGTGCTGTACTAGGGGGCCAACCTTCCTACGAGCAGTACTTC. Protein sequence: CSAVLGGQPSYEQYF.

This clonotype was seen ten or more times. V gene TRBV6-5 combines with J gene TRBJ2-1; D gene uncertain. Trimming shortened V by 2 bases and J by 8 bases, and 4 bases separated the two germline ends. This CDR3 spans 11 amino acids. Germline V gives CDR1 MNHEY, CDR2 SVGAGI. CDR3 sequence reads: CASSYLDEQFF. The DNA for the CDR3 is TGTGCCAGCAGTTACCTCGATGAGCAGTTCTTC.

A note on this clonotype: Compared with germline, one end of the junction differs, possibly owing to a read error. The rearrangement joins TRBV28 to TRBJ2-1; no clear D gene. The CDR3 loop spans 14 amino acids. CDR1 and CDR2 from the germline V gene are MDHEN and SYDVKM. CDR3 sequence reads: CAGSPTGGYNEQFF. The CDR3 region has the DNA TGTGCCGGCAGTCCCACCGGCGGTTACAATGAGCAGTTCTTC. Variable domain in full (rest from reference TRBV28 and TRBJ2-1): DVKVTQSSRYLVKRTGEKVFLECVQDMDHENMFWYRQDPGLGLRLIYFSYDVKMKEKGDIPEGYSVSREKKERFSLILESASTNQTSMYLCAGSPTGGYNEQFFGPGTRLTVL.

The V gene is TRBV9, the J gene TRBJ2-5, with D unresolved. Per germline, CDR1 SGDLS and CDR2 YYNGEE. V lost 0 bases and J 1 base, leaving 13 bases between the germline ends. The CDR3 has 16 amino acids. The DNA for the CDR3 is TGTGCCAGCAGCGTAGCTGTCAGAGGTATCCAAGAGACCCAGTACTTC. Residues: CASSVAVRGIQETQYF.

The rearrangement joins TRBV20-1 to TRBJ2-1; possibly TRBD1 or TRBD2 for D (9 bases each). This CDR3 has 12 residues. The germline CDR1 and CDR2 sequences are DFQATT and SNEGSKA (reference sequence). The CDR3 DNA is TGCAGGCGGGAGGGACAGGGCTGTGAGCAGTTCTTC. Its translation: CRREGQGCEQFF.

In its sample, this clonotype was seen a few times. This chain links TRBV6-1 with TRBJ2-1, with TRBD2 identical over 7 bases. CDR1 is MNHNS, CDR2 SASEGT, per germline. Germline trimming cut 8 bases from V and 7 bases from J; bases unmatched to any gene: 5. This CDR3 has 12 residues. The DNA of the CDR3 is TGTGCCAGCGGGGGGGGTTGGAATGAGCAGTTCTTC. Protein sequence: CASGGGWNEQFF.

Remarks on this clonotype: Germline is not matched at one junction end, which may reflect a read error. V usage is TRBV5-4 and J usage is TRBJ2-5; D may be TRBD1 (5 bases). CDR1 is SGHNT, CDR2 YYREEE, per germline (reference sequence). The CDR3 is 13 amino acids. The CDR3, as DNA: TGTGCCGGCAGCCCAGGGTTATCAGAGACCCAGTACTTC. It translates to CAGSPGLSETQYF. The full variable domain, rest sourced from reference TRBV5-4 and TRBJ2-5, is ETGVTQSPTHLIKTRGQQVTLRCSSQSGHNTVSWYQQALGQGPQFIFQYYREEENGRGNFPPRFSGLQFPNYSSELNVNALELDDSALYLCAGSPGLSETQYFGPGTRLLVL.

The chain is built from TRBV6-2 or TRBV6-3 and TRBJ2-1, with TRBD1 identical over 12 bases. Germline values: CDR1 MNHEY, CDR2 SVGEGT. The V and J ends lost 5 bases and 9 bases, in that order; junction bases with no gene match: 8. The CDR3 spans 15 residues. CDR3 nucleotides: TGTGCCAGCAGTAGACCCGGGACAGGGGGCGGTGAGCAGTTCTTC. Translating gives CASSRPGTGGGEQFF.

This sequence joins TRBV4-1 and TRBJ2-7; D is undetermined. Trimming pared 8 bases from V and 7 bases from J, leaving 18 bases between. This CDR3 is 13 amino acids long. Per germline, CDR1 MGHRA and CDR2 YSYEKL. CDR3 sequence reads: CASGNKPFGEQYF. In DNA, the CDR3 is TGCGCCAGCGGGAACAAACCCTTCGGGGAGCAGTACTTC.

The gene calls are TRBV5-1 and TRBJ2-4; 8 nucleotides match TRBD2. The last part of the DNA fits TRBJ2-5 better; the J call may be wrong. Germline-derived CDR1 and CDR2 are SGHRS and YFSETQ. CDR3 length equals 17 residues. The CDR3 nucleotides read TGCGCCAGCAGAGGGGCTAACTATGGCGGGGGGAGAGAGACCCAGTACTTC. The encoded protein is CASRGANYGGGRETQYF.

The gene calls are TRBV20-1 and TRBJ2-7; 10 bases fit TRBD1. With 5 bases clipped from V and 2 bases from J, the junction kept 6 bases outside the gene matches. CDR1 and CDR2 from the germline V gene are DFQATT and SNEGSKA (reference sequence). There are 14 residues in the CDR3. The DNA for the CDR3 is TGCAGTGCTCGACAGGGGGCAGGGGCCTACGAGCAGTACTTC. Encoded protein: CSARQGAGAYEQYF.

The CDR3 sequence: CASSSGLTGTANTEAFF. The CDR3 DNA reads TGTGCCAGCAGCTCAGGCTTAACCGGGACAGCGAACACTGAAGCTTTCTTT. The chain carries TRBV7-6 and TRBJ1-1; 7 bases match TRBD1. The junction had 12 bases not matched to a gene; V was cut back by 4 bases and J by 1 base. Looked up from germline, CDR1 is SGHVS and CDR2 is FNYEAQ. The CDR3 covers 17 residues.

The chain couples TRBV29-1 to TRBJ2-7; 9 bases are shared with TRBD1. The trim removed 4 bases at V and 0 bases at J, leaving 7 bases unmatched. This CDR3 is 15 amino acids long. Germline values: CDR1 SQVTM, CDR2 ANQGSEA. As DNA, the CDR3 is TGCAGCGTTGCACAGGGGGCGAGGAGCTCCTACGAGCAGTACTTC. Translated, it gives CSVAQGARSSYEQYF.